This T cell receptor beta chain was documented in a study of T cell clones after liver transplantation. The CDR3 length is 12 residues. CDR1 and CDR2 from the germline V gene are SEHNR and FQNEAQ (reference sequence). Trimming took off 3 bases at V and 2 bases at J, with 5 bases between the two ends. Produced via immunoSEQ multiplex PCR; TCRdb's table is partial and in-frame only. Altogether 45,000 to 60,000 clones are present, roughly three quarters being singletons, with the ten largest covering around 9.1%. The rearrangement uses TRBV7-9 and TRBJ2-7; no reliable D call. The source is a human patient who received a liver transplant. These T cells may partly come from the graft donor. Source: CD4+ T cells from blood, taken at the 22-month timepoint. The CDR3: CASSFSAYEQYF. The CDR3 nucleotides are TGTGCCAGCAGCTTTTCTGCCTACGAGCAGTACTTC.